The present T cell receptor beta chain was sequenced within a study of shared clonotypes between healthy human individuals. Study-wide points: Sampling involved blood alone; tissue repertoires likely differ.

Genomic DNA of each subset was evenly split across several immunoSEQ plates. Method: immunoSEQ multiplex PCR; TCRdb's copy keeps in-frame clones and lacks some. The repertoire holds about 600,000 clones, just over 75% seen once, with approximately 12% in the top ten. The germline gives CDR1 SEHNR, CDR2 FQNEAQ (reference sequence). CDR3 size: 13 residues. V was cut by 5 bases and J by 3 bases, with 9 bases left in between. All donors were healthy HIV-negative adults lacking recent acute infections or vaccinations. This clone appeared a single time. Its specificity is unknown. The receptor was isolated from a woman aged 40 to 50 in good health. Some clones in this sample may be carry-over from other donors' samples. What was sequenced was PBMCs. The chain recombines TRBV7-9 with TRBJ2-3; D call uncertain. The CDR3 nucleotides are TGTGCCAGCAGCCCCGCCTTAACAGATACGCAGTATTTT. Translated: CASSPALTDTQYF.